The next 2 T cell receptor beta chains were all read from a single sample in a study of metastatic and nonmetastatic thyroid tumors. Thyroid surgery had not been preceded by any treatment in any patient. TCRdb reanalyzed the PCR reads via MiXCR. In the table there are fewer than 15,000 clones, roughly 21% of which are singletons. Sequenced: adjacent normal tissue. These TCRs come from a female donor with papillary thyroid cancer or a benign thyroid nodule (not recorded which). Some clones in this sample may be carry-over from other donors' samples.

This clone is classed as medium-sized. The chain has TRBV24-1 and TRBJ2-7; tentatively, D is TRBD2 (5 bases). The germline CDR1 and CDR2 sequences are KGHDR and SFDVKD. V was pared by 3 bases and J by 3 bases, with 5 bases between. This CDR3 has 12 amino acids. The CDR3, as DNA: TGTGCCACCAGTGATGACTACTACGAGCAGTACTTC. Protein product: CATSDDYYEQYF.

The DNA for the CDR3 is TGCGCCAGCAGCCCACCGGGAAGGGGGCTTATTCAGTACTTC. This sequence encodes CASSPPGRGLIQYF. This sequence joins TRBV5-1 and TRBJ2-4, with 7 bases identical to TRBD1. Per the germline V gene, CDR1 is SGHRS and CDR2 is YFSETQ. J was trimmed by 10 bases and V by 4 bases; bases with no gene match: 11. The CDR3 is 14 amino acids.